This TCR beta chain was retrieved from a study of somatic mutations in cytotoxic T cells in rheumatoid arthritis. Study as a whole: Flow cytometry sorted some V beta antibody-stained T-cell populations to nearly 100% purity, V beta1+ cells among them being sequenced for TCRB. Study-level points and caveats: TRBV07's slight underrepresentation, observed in rheumatoid arthritis patients, lacked adjustment for multiple comparisons. CD8+ clonality rose with age in rheumatoid arthritis patients, not healthy controls.

This clone was found a few times. What it binds is not known. Germline trimming cut 5 bases from V and 6 bases from J; bases unmatched to any gene: 5. The germline V gene encodes CDR1 SEHNR and CDR2 FQNEAQ (reference sequence). This CDR3 spans 13 amino acids. Libraries were prepared by immunoSEQ multiplex PCR; TCRdb keeps only in-frame clonotypes and omits some of them. The sample lists 9,000 or so clones, 79% occurring once. V is TRBV7-9 and J is TRBJ1-2; 8 positions match TRBD1. This receptor was obtained from an adult with rheumatoid arthritis. Sequencing used CD8+ T cells sorted from blood. CDR3 protein: CASSHDRGDGYTF. As DNA, the CDR3 is TGTGCCAGCAGCCACGACAGGGGAGATGGCTACACCTTC.